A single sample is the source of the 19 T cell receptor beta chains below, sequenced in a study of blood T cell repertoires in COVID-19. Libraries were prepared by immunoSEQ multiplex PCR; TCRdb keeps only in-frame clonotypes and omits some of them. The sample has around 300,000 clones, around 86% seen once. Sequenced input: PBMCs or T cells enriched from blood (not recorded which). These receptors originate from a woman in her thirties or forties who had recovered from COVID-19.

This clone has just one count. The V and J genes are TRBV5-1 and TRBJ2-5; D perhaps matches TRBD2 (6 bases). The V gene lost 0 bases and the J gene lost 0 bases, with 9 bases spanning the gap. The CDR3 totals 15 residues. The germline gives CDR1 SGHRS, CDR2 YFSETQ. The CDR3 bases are TGCGCCAGCAGCTTGGCCGCGGGGAACCAAGAGACCCAGTACTTC. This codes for CASSLAAGNQETQYF.

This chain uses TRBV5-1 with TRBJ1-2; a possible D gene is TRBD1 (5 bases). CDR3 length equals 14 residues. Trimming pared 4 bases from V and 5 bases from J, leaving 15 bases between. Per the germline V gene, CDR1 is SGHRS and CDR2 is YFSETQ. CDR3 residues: CASSAAGTHYGYTF. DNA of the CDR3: TGCGCCAGCAGCGCGGCCGGGACTCATTATGGCTACACCTTC.

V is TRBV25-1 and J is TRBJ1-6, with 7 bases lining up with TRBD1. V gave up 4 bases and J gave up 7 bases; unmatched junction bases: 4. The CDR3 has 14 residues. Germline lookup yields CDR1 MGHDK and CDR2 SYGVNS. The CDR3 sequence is CASSVAGGNSPLHF. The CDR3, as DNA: TGTGCCAGCAGTGTCGCAGGGGGGAATTCACCCCTCCACTTT.

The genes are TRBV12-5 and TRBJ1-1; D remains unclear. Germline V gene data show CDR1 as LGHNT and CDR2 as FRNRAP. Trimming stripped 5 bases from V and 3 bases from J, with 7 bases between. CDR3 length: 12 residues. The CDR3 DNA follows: TGTGCTAGTGGTCTTGGCCACACTGAAGCTTTCTTT. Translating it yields CASGLGHTEAFF.

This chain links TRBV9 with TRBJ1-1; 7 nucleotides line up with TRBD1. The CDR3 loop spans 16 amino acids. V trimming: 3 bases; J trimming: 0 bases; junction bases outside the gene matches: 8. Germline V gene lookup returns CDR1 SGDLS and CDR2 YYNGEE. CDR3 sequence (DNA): TGTGCCAGCAGCGCCGGACAGGATCGGTTGAACACTGAAGCTTTCTTT. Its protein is CASSAGQDRLNTEAFF.

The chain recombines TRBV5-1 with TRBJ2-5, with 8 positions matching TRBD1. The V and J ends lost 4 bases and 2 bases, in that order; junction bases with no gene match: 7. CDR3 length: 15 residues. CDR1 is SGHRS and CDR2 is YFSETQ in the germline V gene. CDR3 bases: TGCGCCAGCAGCCCGGCCAGGGGGCCTCAAGAGACCCAGTACTTC. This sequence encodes CASSPARGPQETQYF.

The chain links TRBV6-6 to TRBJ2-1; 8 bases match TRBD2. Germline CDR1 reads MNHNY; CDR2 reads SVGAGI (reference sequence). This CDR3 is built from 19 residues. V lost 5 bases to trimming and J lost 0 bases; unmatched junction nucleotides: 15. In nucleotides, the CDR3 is TGTGCCAGCAGTCGGGGTTTGGAACTAGCGGAGAGCTCCTACAATGAGCAGTTCTTC. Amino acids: CASSRGLELAESSYNEQFF.

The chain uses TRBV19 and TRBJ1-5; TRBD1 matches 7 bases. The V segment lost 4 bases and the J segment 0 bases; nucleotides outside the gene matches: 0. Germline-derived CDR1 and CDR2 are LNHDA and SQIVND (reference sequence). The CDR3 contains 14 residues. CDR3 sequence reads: CASSNRGSNQPQHF. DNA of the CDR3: TGTGCCAGTAGTAACAGGGGTAGCAATCAGCCCCAGCATTTT.

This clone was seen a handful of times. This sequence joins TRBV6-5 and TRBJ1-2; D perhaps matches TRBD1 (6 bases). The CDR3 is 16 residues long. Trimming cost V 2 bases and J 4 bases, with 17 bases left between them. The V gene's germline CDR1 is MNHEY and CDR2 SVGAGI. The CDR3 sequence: CASSYQDSTMIYGYTF. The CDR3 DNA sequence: TGTGCCAGCAGTTACCAGGACAGCACTATGATCTATGGCTACACCTTC.

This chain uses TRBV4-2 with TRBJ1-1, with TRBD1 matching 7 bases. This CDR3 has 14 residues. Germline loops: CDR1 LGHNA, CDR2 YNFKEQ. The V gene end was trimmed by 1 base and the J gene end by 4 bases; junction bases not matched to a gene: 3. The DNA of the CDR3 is TGTGCCAGCAGCCAAGGACAGGGCGTCACTGAAGCTTTCTTT. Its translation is CASSQGQGVTEAFF.

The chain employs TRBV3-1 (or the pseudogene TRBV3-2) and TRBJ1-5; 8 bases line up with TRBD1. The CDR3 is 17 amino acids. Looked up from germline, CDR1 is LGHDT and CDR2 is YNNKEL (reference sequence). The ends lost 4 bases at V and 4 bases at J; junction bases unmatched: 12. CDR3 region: CASSPYPTGALNQPQHF. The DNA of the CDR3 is TGTGCCAGCAGCCCTTACCCGACAGGGGCCCTTAATCAGCCCCAGCATTTT.

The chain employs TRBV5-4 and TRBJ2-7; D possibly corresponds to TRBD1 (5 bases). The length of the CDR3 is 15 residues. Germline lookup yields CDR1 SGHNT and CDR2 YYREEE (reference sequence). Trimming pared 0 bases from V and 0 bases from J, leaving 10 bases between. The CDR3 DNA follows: TGTGCCAGCAGCTTGGGGTCTACAGGCTCCTACGAGCAGTACTTC. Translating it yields CASSLGSTGSYEQYF.

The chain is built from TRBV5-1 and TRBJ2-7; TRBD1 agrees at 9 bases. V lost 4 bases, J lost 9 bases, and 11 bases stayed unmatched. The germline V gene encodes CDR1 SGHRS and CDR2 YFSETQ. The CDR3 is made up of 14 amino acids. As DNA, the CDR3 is TGCGCCAGCAGCCAAACCGGGACAGGGACCAGGCAGTACTTC. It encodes CASSQTGTGTRQYF. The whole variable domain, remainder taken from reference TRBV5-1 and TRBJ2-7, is KAGVTQTPRYLIKTRGQQVTLSCSPISGHRSVSWYQQTPGQGLQFLFEYFSETQRNKGNFPGRFSGRQFSNSRSEMNVSTLELGDSALYLCASSQTGTGTRQYFGPGTRLTVT.

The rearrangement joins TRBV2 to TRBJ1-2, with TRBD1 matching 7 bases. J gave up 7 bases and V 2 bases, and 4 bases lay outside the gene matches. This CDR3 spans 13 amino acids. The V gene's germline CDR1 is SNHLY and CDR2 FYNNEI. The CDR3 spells CASSERQGGGYTF. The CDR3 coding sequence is TGTGCCAGCAGTGAACGGCAGGGGGGTGGCTACACCTTC.

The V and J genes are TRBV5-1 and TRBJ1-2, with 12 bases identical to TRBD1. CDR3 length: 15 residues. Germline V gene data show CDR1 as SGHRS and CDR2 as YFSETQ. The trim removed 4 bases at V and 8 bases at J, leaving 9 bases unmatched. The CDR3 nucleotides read TGCGCCAGCAGCCCGGGCCCGGGACAGGGGGCAGGCTACACCTTC. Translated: CASSPGPGQGAGYTF.

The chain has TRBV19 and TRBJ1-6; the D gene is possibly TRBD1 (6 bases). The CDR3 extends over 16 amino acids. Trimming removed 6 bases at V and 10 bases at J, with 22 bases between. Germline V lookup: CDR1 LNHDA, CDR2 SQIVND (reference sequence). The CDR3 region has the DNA TGTGCCAGTAGCCCGTCATCCACAGGGTTTCGCTCACCCCTCCACTTT. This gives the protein CASSPSSTGFRSPLHF.

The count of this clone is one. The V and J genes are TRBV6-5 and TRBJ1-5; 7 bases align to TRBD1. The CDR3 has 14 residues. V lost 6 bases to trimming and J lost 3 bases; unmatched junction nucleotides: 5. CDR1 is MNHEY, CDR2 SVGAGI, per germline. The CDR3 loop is CASRQGQNNQPQHF. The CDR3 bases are TGTGCCAGCAGACAGGGACAGAACAATCAGCCCCAGCATTTT.

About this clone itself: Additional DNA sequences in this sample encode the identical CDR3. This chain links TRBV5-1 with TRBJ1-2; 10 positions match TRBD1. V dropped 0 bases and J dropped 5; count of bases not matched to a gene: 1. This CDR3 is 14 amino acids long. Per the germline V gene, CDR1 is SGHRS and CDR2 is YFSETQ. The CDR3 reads CASSLGQGAYGYTF. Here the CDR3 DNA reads TGCGCCAGCAGCTTGGGACAGGGGGCATATGGCTACACCTTC.

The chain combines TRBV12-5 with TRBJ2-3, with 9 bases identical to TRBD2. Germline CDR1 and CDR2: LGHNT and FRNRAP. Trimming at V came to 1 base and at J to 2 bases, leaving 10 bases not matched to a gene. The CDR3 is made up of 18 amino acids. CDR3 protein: CASGLASPLAGSTDTQYF. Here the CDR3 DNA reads TGTGCTAGTGGTTTGGCGAGTCCTCTAGCGGGGTCCACAGATACGCAGTATTTT.